This TCR beta chain came from a study of CD4 T cells in relation to SARS-CoV-2 and coronaviruses. V was shortened by 4 bases and J by 0 bases, with 11 bases between the two germline ends. This CDR3 spans 15 amino acids. The V gene's germline CDR1 is SGHNT and CDR2 YYREEE (reference sequence). The data were produced by immunoSEQ multiplex PCR, yet TCRdb's version contains in-frame clones alone and is incomplete. The sample lists some 19,000 clones, less than 80% occurring once. With regard to this clone: Its antigen is not known.

CD4+ T cells from unexposed donors were obtained before the COVID-19 pandemic (2011-2018). CD4+ T cells were isolated from the cells after nine to eleven days of culture. V usage is TRBV5-4 and J usage is TRBJ1-3; maybe TRBD1 (6 bases). The specimen was CD4+ T cells from PBMCs, cultured in vitro. The source of this sequence is a human donor in good health. CDR3 DNA sequence: TGTGCCAGCAGCCCGGACAGCTACTCTGGAAACACCATATATTTT. Translation gives CASSPDSYSGNTIYF. The full variable domain, with the rest looked up from reference TRBV5-4 and TRBJ1-3, is ETGVTQSPTHLIKTRGQQVTLRCSSQSGHNTVSWYQQALGQGPQFIFQYYREEENGRGNFPPRFSGLQFPNYSSELNVNALELDDSALYLCASSPDSYSGNTIYFGEGSWLTVV.